Listed here is a single T cell receptor (beta chain). Its antigen remains unidentified. Clones were read by immunoSEQ multiplex PCR, and TCRdb kept only the in-frame ones, dropping some. The data show fewer than 2.5 million clones, 80% to 95% seen once. This record comes from a study of shared clonotypes between healthy human individuals. Study conclusions and caveats: A few donors showed sharing of approximately 5% of naive CD4 clonotypes. Clonotypes not shared had lower generation probabilities than those common to all four donors.

Germline assignment: CDR1 SEHNR and CDR2 FQNEAQ (reference sequence). Trimming stripped 7 bases from V and 8 bases from J, with 14 bases between. The CDR3 is made up of 13 amino acids. This receptor was taken from a man aged 18 to 29 in good health. Some clones in this sample may be carry-over from other donors' samples. V usage is TRBV7-9 and J usage is TRBJ1-4; tentative D call: TRBD1 (5 bases). Sequenced: naive CD4+ T cells from PBMCs. Subset indicated: CD45RA+ positively selected. CDR3 nucleotide sequence: TGTGCCAGCAACTCCGCGGGGACGGAAAAACTGTTTTTT. Amino acids: CASNSAGTEKLFF.